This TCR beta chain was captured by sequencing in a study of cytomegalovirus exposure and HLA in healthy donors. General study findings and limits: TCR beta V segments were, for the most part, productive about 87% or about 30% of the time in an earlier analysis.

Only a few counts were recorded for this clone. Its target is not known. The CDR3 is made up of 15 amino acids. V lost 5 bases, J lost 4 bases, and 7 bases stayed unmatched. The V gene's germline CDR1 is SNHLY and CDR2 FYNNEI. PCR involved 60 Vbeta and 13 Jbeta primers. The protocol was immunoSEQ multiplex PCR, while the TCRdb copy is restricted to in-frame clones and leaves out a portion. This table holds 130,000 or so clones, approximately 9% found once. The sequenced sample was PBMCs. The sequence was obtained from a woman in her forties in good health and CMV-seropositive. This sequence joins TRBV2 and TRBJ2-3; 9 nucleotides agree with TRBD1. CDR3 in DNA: TGTGCCAGCAGTTCACCGGGACAGGGTGCAGATACGCAGTATTTT. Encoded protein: CASSSPGQGADTQYF.